This entry features one TCR beta chain sequence. The antigen remains undetermined. The germline CDR1 and CDR2 sequences are KGHDR and SFDVKD. V was cut by 3 bases and J by 0 bases, with 5 bases left in between. The CDR3 has 13 amino acids. The source of the sample is a study of response to subunit inactivated influenza vaccine. TCRdb reanalysed the RT-PCR reads using MiXCR and keeps one entry per CDR3 protein. The repertoire consists of 450,000 to 700,000 distinct CDR3 sequences, with 14% occurring once and the leading ten covering 11%. Study conclusions and caveats: Researchers suggested that each seasonal influenza vaccination recruits few new T cells.

The sequence was collected from a man aged 50 to 60 who received an inactivated influenza vaccine. The chain joins TRBV24-1 to TRBJ2-7, with D hard to call. Sequencing used PBMCs from blood, obtained roughly 12 days after vaccination. CDR3 sequence reads: CATSDPSSYEQYF. The CDR3 DNA sequence: TGTGCCACCAGTGATCCCAGCTCCTACGAGCAGTACTTC.